The 28 T cell receptor beta chains below come from one sample, sequenced in a study of blood T cells in healthy people across ages. The authors ran a second PCR of about 7 to 11 cycles using a sample-barcoded 5' primer and a J-beta primer mix. MiXCR, run by TCRdb on the 5' RACE reads, gives a single entry per CDR3 protein. The table records around 1.5 million distinct CDR3 sequences, about 43% of them present only once. Sequenced material: blood. These receptors came from a woman under 30 in good health.

The rearrangement uses TRBV6-2 or TRBV6-3 and TRBJ1-1; 7 bases match TRBD1. The CDR3 is 12 amino acids. Trimming took 6 bases from V and 9 from J; bases not matched to a gene: 7. Germline V lookup: CDR1 MNHEY, CDR2 SVGEGT. DNA for the CDR3: TGTGCCAGCAGCCAAGACAGGGACCAAGCTTTCTTT. It is translated as CASSQDRDQAFF.

This clonotype was picked up a small number of times. CDR3 sequence reads: CSASRGKRAEQYF. The CDR3 DNA reads as TGCAGTGCTAGTCGGGGCAAACGAGCCGAGCAGTACTTC. The rearrangement uses TRBV20-1 and TRBJ2-7, with D tentatively TRBD1 or TRBD2 (5 bases each). Per the germline V gene, CDR1 is DFQATT and CDR2 is SNEGSKA (reference sequence). V was cut by 3 bases and J by 6 bases, with 15 bases left in between. This CDR3 is 13 amino acids long.

This chain joins TRBV9 and TRBJ2-5, with D perhaps TRBD2 (5 bases). Near its end, the DNA agrees better with TRBJ2-7, so the J call may be wrong. Germline loops: CDR1 SGDLS, CDR2 YYNGEE. The CDR3 spans 13 residues. The CDR3 DNA is TGTGCCAGCAGCGTAGACGGGATTGGCGAGCAGTACTTC. It specifies CASSVDGIGEQYF.

The chain carries TRBV14 and TRBJ2-1; the match to TRBD2 covers 11 bases. Trimming at V came to 4 bases and at J to 2 bases, leaving 16 bases not matched to a gene. The CDR3 runs to 20 residues. Germline-derived CDR1 and CDR2 are SGHDN and FVKESK. The CDR3 spells CASSLAGRTSGRSAYNEQFF. CDR3 DNA sequence: TGTGCCAGCAGCCTCGCGGGGAGGACTAGCGGGCGCTCGGCCTACAATGAGCAGTTCTTC. The full variable domain, its missing parts supplied by reference TRBV14 and TRBJ2-1, is EAGVTQFPSHSVIEKGQTVTLRCDPISGHDNLYWYRRVMGKEIKFLLHFVKESKQDESGMPNNRFLAERTGGTYSTLKVQPAELEDSGVYFCASSLAGRTSGRSAYNEQFFGPGTRLTVL.

The CDR3 spells CASSLGLPSYNEQYF. The CDR3 coding sequence is TGTGCCAGCAGTTTGGGACTACCCTCCTACAATGAGCAGTACTTC. The chain links TRBV7-2 to TRBJ2-7; 7 bases are shared with TRBD2. CDR1 and CDR2 from the germline V gene are SGHTA and FQGNSA. The CDR3 is made up of 15 amino acids. Unmatched junction bases numbered 15, after V lost 6 bases and J lost 7 bases.

This clonotype was seen a few times. The chain is built from TRBV9 and TRBJ2-1, with D perhaps matching TRBD2 (6 bases). V shed 4 bases and J shed 9 bases, with 14 bases lying between them. Germline V CDR1 and CDR2: SGDLS, YYNGEE. The CDR3 is made up of 13 amino acids. The CDR3 DNA reads TGTGCCAGCAGCTCGCTGGGGGGAGGTGAGCAGTTCTTC. Its translation is CASSSLGGGEQFF.

This clonotype was detected only a few times. The rearrangement links TRBV13 to TRBJ2-5; the D gene is possibly TRBD1 (6 bases). Germline V CDR1 and CDR2: PRHDT, FYEKMQ (reference sequence). The CDR3 has 18 residues. Trimming removed 5 bases at V and 4 bases at J, with 26 bases between. The CDR3 is CASSQILNSRAGAETQYF. In nucleotides, the CDR3 is TGTGCCAGCAGCCAAATACTCAATTCCCGGGCAGGGGCAGAGACCCAGTACTTC.

This clonotype has only a few counts. Here the CDR3 reads CASSIRDRGSYEQYF. The CDR3 DNA reads as TGTGCCAGCAGCATTCGGGACAGGGGTTCCTACGAGCAGTACTTC. The rearrangement links TRBV9 to TRBJ2-7; TRBD1 agrees at 10 bases. J lost 1 base, V lost 4 bases, and 5 bases had no gene match. The CDR3 is 15 amino acids. Looked up from germline, CDR1 is SGDLS and CDR2 is YYNGEE.

The gene calls are TRBV7-9 and TRBJ2-3, with 12 bases fitting TRBD2. The V and J ends lost 5 bases and 2 bases, in that order; junction bases with no gene match: 17. Germline CDR1 and CDR2: SEHNR and FQNEAQ (reference sequence). This CDR3 has 20 amino acids. This CDR3 reads CASSPRGTSGSRDYTDTQYF. CDR3 coding DNA: TGTGCCAGCAGCCCACGCGGGACTAGCGGGTCCCGCGACTACACAGATACGCAGTATTTT.

Only a few counts were recorded for this clonotype. The V call is TRBV10-3, the J call TRBJ1-4; 7 positions match TRBD1. The CDR3 consists of 17 residues. The V segment lost 0 bases and the J segment 5 bases; nucleotides outside the gene matches: 9. Per the germline V gene, CDR1 is ENHRY and CDR2 is SYGVKD. The CDR3 is CAISESPGTDRNEKLFF. Written as DNA, the CDR3 is TGTGCCATCAGTGAGTCGCCCGGGACAGACCGAAATGAAAAACTGTTTTTT.

The V and J genes are TRBV7-9 and TRBJ1-2; 7 nucleotides align to TRBD1. Germline V gene data show CDR1 as SEHNR and CDR2 as FQNEAQ (reference sequence). V was clipped by 7 bases and J by 4 bases; unmatched bases: 6. This CDR3 comprises 13 residues. CDR3 amino acids: CASKTGTAYGYTF. CDR3 bases: TGTGCCAGCAAGACCGGGACAGCCTATGGCTACACCTTC. The full variable domain, in which reference TRBV7-9 and TRBJ1-2 provide the parts outside the CDR3, is DTGVSQNPRHKITKRGQNVTFRCDPISEHNRLYWYRQTLGQGPEFLTYFQNEAQLEKSRLLSDRFSAERPKGSFSTLEIQRTEQGDSAMYLCASKTGTAYGYTFGSGTRLTVV.

In this sample, this clonotype turned up once. The rearrangement uses TRBV28 and TRBJ1-5; D is unclear. The CDR3 is 17 residues long. Germline V gene lookup returns CDR1 MDHEN and CDR2 SYDVKM. V lost 2 bases and J lost 4, with 18 bases in between. In DNA, the CDR3 is TGTGCCAGCAGTTTAGCCCTCGGTGGGGTCCTAAATCAGCCCCAGCATTTT. The encoded protein is CASSLALGGVLNQPQHF.

In its sample, this clonotype was seen a few times. The chain recombines TRBV27 with TRBJ2-7; 9 nucleotides agree with TRBD1. The CDR3 covers 14 residues. Germline V CDR1 and CDR2: MNHEY, SMNVEV (reference sequence). V dropped 5 bases and J dropped 3; count of bases not matched to a gene: 5. The CDR3 region has the DNA TGTGCCAGCAGTACCATGACAGGGGGCTACGAGCAGTACTTC. This encodes CASSTMTGGYEQYF.

A few counts support this clonotype. This chain connects TRBV6-5 to TRBJ1-1; 8 nucleotides line up with TRBD1. The CDR3 runs 15 residues. Germline CDR1 and CDR2: MNHEY and SVGAGI. The trim removed 2 bases at V and 5 bases at J, leaving 7 bases unmatched. CDR3 residues: CASSYGAGGGTEAFF. The CDR3 nucleotides read TGTGCCAGCAGTTACGGCGCAGGGGGCGGAACTGAAGCTTTCTTT.

In its sample, this clonotype was seen a few times. The chain combines TRBV7-9 with TRBJ2-1, with 8 bases matching TRBD2. Germline values: CDR1 SEHNR, CDR2 FQNEAQ (reference sequence). V was pared by 2 bases and J by 5 bases, with 14 bases of the junction left unmatched. The CDR3 has 18 residues. The CDR3 is CASSLNRLPAGAHNEQFF. The DNA of the CDR3 is TGTGCCAGCAGCTTAAATAGGCTCCCAGCGGGAGCGCACAATGAGCAGTTCTTC.

The CDR3 sequence: CAIGTERGTEAFF. CDR3 nucleotide sequence: TGTGCCATTGGGACCGAAAGGGGCACTGAAGCTTTCTTT. The V gene is TRBV21-1, the J gene TRBJ1-1; TRBD1, the table's D call, lacks a check against the DNA. TRBV21-1 constitutes a pseudogene. The CDR3 contains 13 residues.

This clonotype occurred once. V gene TRBV7-9 combines with J gene TRBJ2-5; tentatively, D is TRBD1 (6 bases). V lost 5 bases and J 11 bases, leaving 18 bases between the germline ends. Germline values: CDR1 SEHNR, CDR2 FQNEAQ (reference sequence). The CDR3 is 13 residues long. For the CDR3, the DNA is TGTGCCAGCAGCCCCCAGGGGATGTGGGAGCAGTACTTC. It yields the protein CASSPQGMWEQYF.

At least ten counts were recorded for this clonotype. V is TRBV7-9 and J is TRBJ1-3; D call uncertain. The CDR3 runs 15 residues. Germline V gene sequence: CDR1 SEHNR, CDR2 FQNEAQ (reference sequence). V was trimmed by 5 bases and J by 0 bases, leaving 11 bases between them. The DNA for the CDR3 is TGTGCCAGCAGCCCAGGAGTTACCTCTGGAAACACCATATATTTT. The encoded protein is CASSPGVTSGNTIYF.

The sample holds a few counts of this clonotype. The chain carries TRBV3-1 and TRBJ2-5; perhaps TRBD1 as D (6 bases). The CDR3 consists of 13 residues. Germline CDR1 and CDR2: LGHDT and YNNKEL (reference sequence). Trimming removed 7 bases from V and 0 bases from J, with 9 bases in between. The CDR3 nucleotides read TGTGCCAGCAAGGGGGACCACCAAGAGACCCAGTACTTC. It encodes CASKGDHQETQYF.

The V gene is TRBV29-1, the J gene TRBJ2-2; D perhaps matches TRBD1 (6 bases). Germline V CDR1 and CDR2: SQVTM, ANQGSEA. The CDR3 has 15 residues. Trimming removed 5 bases at V and 2 bases at J, with 15 bases between. For the CDR3, the DNA is TGCAGCGTTCGAGGTGGGGGCCTAAACACCGGGGAGCTGTTTTTT. Translating it yields CSVRGGGLNTGELFF.

The chain recombines TRBV27 with TRBJ1-2; TRBD1 might be the D (5 bases). The CDR3 spans 13 residues. CDR1 is MNHEY and CDR2 is SMNVEV in the germline V gene (reference sequence). Between the trimmed V and J ends, which lost 4 bases and 4 bases, there was a span of 10 bases. The CDR3 protein is CASSSPDTYGYTF. In DNA, the CDR3 is TGTGCCAGCAGTTCCCCGGACACCTATGGCTACACCTTC.

The CDR3, as DNA: TGTGCCAGCAGTTCCCCGGGACAGAGTAGTACTGGGGCCAACGTCCTGACTTTC. Translating it yields CASSSPGQSSTGANVLTF. This sequence joins TRBV6-5 and TRBJ2-6, with TRBD1 matching over 7 bases. Trimming cost V 4 bases and J 2 bases; bases outside gene matches: 11. The CDR3 sequence is 18 residues long. Germline values: CDR1 MNHEY, CDR2 SVGAGI.

Points on this clonotype: This may be a read error, as it is one base from a much larger clone. This rearrangement joins TRBV5-1 to TRBJ2-1, with D perhaps TRBD2 (5 bases). The tail of the sequence fits TRBJ2-7 better, so the J call may be wrong. The CDR3 consists of 14 residues. Germline lookup yields CDR1 SGHRS and CDR2 YFSETQ. The CDR3 bases are TGCGCCAACAGCTCCTGGAGCGGATACAATGAGCAGTACTTC. Protein: CANSSWSGYNEQYF.

The chain couples TRBV28 to TRBJ2-1; TRBD1 agrees at 7 bases. Trimming removed 3 bases from V and 10 bases from J; junction bases left unmatched: 21. CDR3 length equals 18 residues. In germline, CDR1 is MDHEN, CDR2 SYDVKM. Written as DNA, the CDR3 is TGTGCCAGCAGTTTGACAGGGCAGTCGGCTTATTTCGGCTACGAGCAGTTCTTC. It encodes CASSLTGQSAYFGYEQFF.

This clonotype was seen more than once but under ten times. This chain connects TRBV7-9 to TRBJ2-7, with 14 nucleotides matching TRBD2. V shed 8 bases, J shed 3 bases, and the junction held 9 bases outside the gene matches. The CDR3 has 16 amino acids. From germline, CDR1 is SEHNR and CDR2 FQNEAQ (reference sequence). CDR3 DNA sequence: TGTGCCAGCTCCTCCTTTGGGACTAGCGGGAGCTACGAGCAGTACTTC. Amino acid sequence: CASSSFGTSGSYEQYF.

V is TRBV20-1 and J is TRBJ1-1, with a tentative D call TRBD1 (5 bases). Germline loops: CDR1 DFQATT, CDR2 SNEGSKA (reference sequence). V gave up 1 base and J gave up 4 bases, with 10 bases separating them. There are 13 residues in the CDR3. CDR3 sequence reads: CSARAPGGTEAFF. CDR3 nucleotide sequence: TGCAGTGCTAGAGCTCCGGGGGGCACTGAAGCTTTCTTT.

This clonotype occurred a few times. The gene calls are TRBV12-3 or TRBV12-4 and TRBJ2-7; 11 nucleotides match TRBD1. V gave up 5 bases and J gave up 6 bases; unmatched junction bases: 6. The CDR3 runs to 14 residues. CDR3 amino acids: CASSPRTGGREQYF. CDR3 in DNA: TGTGCCAGCAGTCCAAGGACAGGGGGCCGCGAGCAGTACTTC.

This clonotype was counted a few times. V and J are TRBV9 and TRBJ2-7, with D possibly matching TRBD2 (7 bases). The V gene's germline CDR1 is SGDLS and CDR2 YYNGEE. CDR3 size: 14 residues. The germline V and J ends were trimmed by 4 bases and 7 bases, with 18 bases remaining between them. For the CDR3, the DNA is TGTGCCAGCAGCCTGAGGGGGGGGGCATCTGAGCAGTACTTC. It specifies CASSLRGGASEQYF.